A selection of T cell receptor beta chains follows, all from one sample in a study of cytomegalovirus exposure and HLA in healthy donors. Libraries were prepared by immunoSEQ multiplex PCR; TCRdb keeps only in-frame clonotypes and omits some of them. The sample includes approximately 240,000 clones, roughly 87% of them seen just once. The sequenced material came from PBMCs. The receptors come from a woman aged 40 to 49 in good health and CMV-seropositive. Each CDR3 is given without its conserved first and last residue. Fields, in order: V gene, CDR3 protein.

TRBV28	ASRSSGRAGYNEQF
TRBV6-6	ASSLNEKLF
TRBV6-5	ASSQTGTYEQY
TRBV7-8	ASSLFGTGSEKLF
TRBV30	AGYNAGSVLSGEQF
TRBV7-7	ASSPLLANYGYT
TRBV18	ASSPVEMNTEAF
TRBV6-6	ASSTTGGAAEAF
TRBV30	AWSVWSSGGETQY
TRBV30	AWSSRGRDTEAF
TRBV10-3	AISVPSGGPVTGELF
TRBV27	ASSSFGTGVSTYGYT
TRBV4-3	ASSQVGVGGSGNTIY
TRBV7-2	ASSLGRASSGNTIY
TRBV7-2	ASSFTGVSDTQY
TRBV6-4	ASSDSGRERV
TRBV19	ASSMGARTGDEQY
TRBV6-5	ASSNRDTTYEQY
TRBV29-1	SVPRGQETQY
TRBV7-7	ASSLGSGSSYNEQF
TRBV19	ASSNPGQGSRDTQY
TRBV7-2	ASSWGRGGQAEAF
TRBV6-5	ASRRDTMNTEAF
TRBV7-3	ASSLGSGRANVLT
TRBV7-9	ASSLGGPGQHEQY
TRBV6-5	ASSPGITGELF
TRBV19	ASSTPPQGLSSGANVLT
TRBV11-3	ASSFGLNKNIQY
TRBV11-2	ASSPHPEDEQY
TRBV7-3	ASSLIGRGGLGYGYT
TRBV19	ASSIGLAGAQETQY
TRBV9	ASSVRLAGEDTQY
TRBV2	ASSEVGQGRGEQY
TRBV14	ASSGLLAGAKDTQY
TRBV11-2	ASSYTGANEQY
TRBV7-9	ASSLVTENYGYT
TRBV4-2	ASSRIPGQGASYEQY
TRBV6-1	ASSLAGAAF
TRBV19	ASSIGGGLTQRNTGELF
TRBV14	ASSQGQGRGNEQF
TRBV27	ASSLDRGRQETQY
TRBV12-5	ASAPQGANVLT
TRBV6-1	ASSGGQGADTQY
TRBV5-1	ASSFSGLQPKLGEQF
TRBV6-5	ASQKEGGEAF
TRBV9	ASSARDRGSGAFTEAF